This TCR beta chain was sequenced during a study of identical twins. TCRdb re-called the 5' RACE reads with MiXCR, one entry per CDR3 protein. The sample yields 400,000 to 550,000 distinct CDR3 sequences, around 15% seen once. The donors were all healthy and Caucasian. Germline V CDR1 and CDR2: SNHLY, FYNNEI. The CDR3 length is 18 residues. The same sample was also used in a study of yellow fever vaccine responses in identical twins.

This chain joins TRBV2 and TRBJ2-2, with 8 positions matching TRBD1. The sequencing sample was made of CD4+ T cells sorted from blood. This TCR was recovered from a woman aged 18-29 years in good health. The CDR3 protein is CTFCFPPWTGPNTGELFF. The CDR3 DNA reads as TGTACCTTCTGTTTCCCCCCTTGGACAGGGCCGAACACCGGGGAGCTGTTTTTT.